This entry features one T cell receptor beta chain sequence. This sample was included in a study of blood T cell repertoires in COVID-19. Study-wide background: Sites across the United States, Italy and Spain contributed samples from acute and convalescent COVID-19.

Original methodology: By means of reference gene primer amplification, nucleated cell counts were estimated. Repertoires were generated with immunoSEQ multiplex PCR, while TCRdb's copy carries only in-frame clones and drops some. The D gene and trimming were derived from the DNA, and the V and J assignments and clone size from that table. The sample holds about 140,000 clones, about three quarters seen once. Trimming removed 5 bases at V and 4 bases at J, with 18 bases between. The length of the CDR3 is 15 residues. Germline V gene sequence: CDR1 MDHEN, CDR2 SYDVKM. The receptor was isolated from an older woman with acute or convalescent COVID-19. The chain carries TRBV28 and TRBJ2-7; D perhaps matches TRBD1 (6 bases). Sample: peripheral blood. The CDR3 DNA is TGTGCCAGCAGTGCAATACTGACAGGTTCGTACGAGCAGTACTTC. Translated, it gives CASSAILTGSYEQYF.